This T cell receptor (beta chain) was observed in a study of blood T cell repertoires in COVID-19. Study at large: Italy, Spain and the United States were the sources of the convalescent and acute COVID-19 samples. Sample material is recorded as cDNA or gDNA derived from T cells, B-cell-depleted T cells, or PBMCs.

Trimming stripped 1 base from V and 5 bases from J, with 18 bases between. This CDR3 has 15 residues. CDR1 is SQVTM and CDR2 is ANQGSEA in the germline V gene. Original processing notes: Amplification of reference gene primers was used by the study to estimate nucleated cell counts. Libraries were prepared by immunoSEQ multiplex PCR; TCRdb keeps only in-frame clonotypes and omits some of them. The DNA was the basis for D and trimming; V, J and clone size are from that table. Found here are about 80,000 clones, 78% of them singletons; the top ten hold around a sixth. The TCR was taken from a human donor in a cohort sampled during active COVID-19. The V gene is TRBV29-1, the J gene TRBJ2-7, with D perhaps matching TRBD1 (7 bases). The material sequenced was peripheral blood. The CDR3 spells CSVEVAGGLLDEQYF. The CDR3 DNA follows: TGCAGCGTTGAAGTGGCAGGGGGGCTTTTAGACGAGCAGTACTTC.